This entry features one T cell receptor (beta chain) sequence. This receptor's antigen is unknown. Base qualities are missing; no much larger clone stands one base away. TCRbeta CDR3 regions were amplified from genomic DNA by means of the immunoSEQ Assay, a bias-controlled multiplex PCR. Per the original workflow: Within the assay, amplification of reference gene primers was used to estimate how many nucleated cells each sample contained. Sequence reads were collapsed and filtered to measure the absolute abundance of every unique TCRbeta CDR3 rearrangement. For each sample, productive Simpson clonality was calculated by taking the square root of Simpson's diversity index across productive rearrangements. What TCRdb holds here is the immuneACCESS table cut down to in-frame rearrangements. Part of the clones is not present; checked against another copy, under half of the missing clones reflect an unresolved V gene, and the others are unexplained. V, J and clone size are taken as reported in that table, and D and trimming were inferred from the DNA itself. The sample data list some 300,000 clones, and about 90% of these were observed just once. The top ten clonotypes cover 2.5% to 3.5% of the sample.

Participants in the prospective study were aged about 18 to 100 years, lived in approximately 26 United States geographic areas, and enrolled through a virtual design. In the prospective study, participants were assigned to cohorts based on the clinical history participants reported in a screening survey and a study questionnaire. Exposed participants had been in contact, within 2 weeks of entering the study, with a person who had a PCR-confirmed or clinician-diagnosed case of COVID-19. Each participant in the prospective study had whole blood, serum and a nasopharyngeal or oropharyngeal swab collected by mobile phlebotomists. Over a 2-month period, participants in the prospective study had the option of providing additional blood draws and questionnaires. Before DNA extraction, blood samples from the prospective study were shipped at room temperature or frozen. These data are taken from a study of blood T cell repertoires in COVID-19 (dated by TCRdb to 2018 to 2020). About the full investigation: The collaborator samples originated in the United States, Italy and Spain and spanned the acute and convalescent phases of COVID-19. The material from the prospective study consisted of cDNA or gDNA derived from T cells, B-cell-depleted T cells, or PBMCs. Subjects who had been exposed to COVID-19, were actively infected with it, or had recovered from it provided the deeply sampled blood TCRbeta repertoires that made up the dataset. The repertoires were made available in a free public database intended to serve as a resource for research on the immune response to SARS-CoV-2. The samples were drawn from two sources: the first 160 participants of the ongoing ImmuneRACE study, and about 1,300 subjects contributed by 6 global collaborators. The sample metadata nearly always contained a de-identified subject ID, COVID-19 status, age in years and sex. Where HLA class I and class II types were available, the types were taken from metadata supplied by the sample provider, not from assay-based typing. General study outcomes and caveats: The quantity of clinical and demographic metadata differed by source and by participant and was supplied without curation.

Sequenced sample: PBMCs or T cells enriched from blood (not recorded which). The clonotype comes from a woman aged 45-65 years who had been exposed to COVID-19.

The CDR3 sequence is CASRAAGGTDTQYF. The DNA reads as follows: TGCGCCAGCAGGGCAGCGGGGGGCACAGATACGCAGTATTTT. The sequence is built from TRBV5-1 and TRBJ2-3, with 8 bases aligning to TRBD2. As encoded in the germline V gene, CDR1 is SGHRS while CDR2 is YFSETQ. Trimming accounts for 5 bases at V and 1 base at J, while the number of junction bases matched to no gene is 3. The CDR3 starts with the cysteine, ends with the phenylalanine, and has 14 residues. Only CDR3 DNA remains: 42 bases, in frame from the first base.